The T cell receptor (beta chain) described here comes from a study of shared clonotypes between healthy human individuals. The CDR3 is 16 amino acids. The V and J ends lost 7 bases and 0 bases respectively, with 14 bases between them. CDR1 and CDR2 (germline): SGHRS, YFSETQ. Assay used: immunoSEQ multiplex PCR; TCRdb lists only in-frame clones, some missing. Of 2 million to 3 million clones listed, roughly nine tenths are singletons. This TCR derives from a man aged 18-30 years in good health. The V and J genes are TRBV5-1 and TRBJ2-6; D perhaps matches TRBD2 (6 bases). Material for sequencing was naive CD4+ T cells sorted from blood. As for subset: CD45RA+ positively selected. CDR3 loop: CASWAGPSSGANVLTF. DNA for the CDR3: TGCGCCAGCTGGGCGGGGCCAAGCTCTGGGGCCAACGTCCTGACTTTC.